Listed here is a single T cell receptor beta chain. This clonotype was detected only a few times. This receptor's antigen is unknown. No per-base quality is available; no much larger clone lies one base away. The data derive from a study of post-analysis software for immune sequencing data (dated by TCRdb to between 2015 and 2016). Context from the whole study: Disease courses on record covered relapsing-remitting, secondary progressive and progressive-relapsing multiple sclerosis, though some patients had no subtype annotation. The patient repertoires were set against around ten previously published healthy control repertoires from donors whose ages ranged from 6 to 25 years. A subset of samples was prepared in parallel using single-end sample barcoding, then pooled and co-amplified after Illumina adapter ligation.

The CDR3 spans 18 residues, from the cysteine through the phenylalanine. Here the CDR3 DNA is all that survives: 54 bases in frame from base 1. In the germline V gene, CDR1 corresponds to SGHAT and CDR2 to FQNNGV. V is pared back by 6 bases and J by 0 bases, with 23 bases lying between the germline termini. General study outcomes and caveats: Patients showed significantly higher frequencies than controls for about 5 TRBV segments, among them TRBV5-6, TRBV5-1 and TRBV20-1. Strong co-clustering of samples prepared in the same batch was shown by direct clustering with F measure, prompting a batch-effect correction. The control group was slightly older than the multiple sclerosis patient group. Compared with controls, multiple sclerosis patients had significantly lower normalized Chao1 diversity, a finding suggesting substantial peripheral T-cell clonal expansion.

The library relied on PCR. Sequencing used an Illumina HiSeq 2500. To reduce PCR and sequencing biases, unique molecular identifiers were incorporated into the TCR beta cDNA libraries. Per 1 to 10 million input T cells, approximately 500,000 cDNA molecules were obtained, such that each molecule approximated one T cell. Patient libraries were prepared and sequenced with the same protocol used for the earlier healthy control dataset. Samples belonging to the same batch were prepared together, multiplexed and sequenced on a shared HiSeq lane. In the original analysis: MIGEC was used to process the raw barcoded reads, and molecular identifier groups with only a single read were discarded before consensus assembly and CDR3 extraction. Clonotype tables were post-analysed with VDJtools, normalizing diversity by down-sampling all datasets to the smallest sample size. In repertoire overlap clustering, CDR3 amino acid sequences, but not nucleotide sequences, were matched to correct batch-related cross-sample contamination. The raw public reads went through TCRdb reprocessing: fastp at Q25, MiXCR clone calling, in-frame beta chains kept. Rows merge per CDR3 protein into single entries with the most common DNA and genes. TCRdb assigned the V and J calls; the authors' analysis was not used. Counted in this sample were some 450,000 distinct CDR3 sequences; 40% to 55% of them appeared once. The biggest ten clones account for around 10% of the sample.

TCR beta repertoires were profiled from peripheral blood of over 10 young patients with multiple sclerosis to demonstrate the VDJtools post-analysis software. The multiple sclerosis patients were children and adolescents ranging in age from roughly 6 to 15 years. The specimen was blood. This receptor was obtained from a girl aged 5 to 17 with multiple sclerosis. The chain is encoded by TRBV11-2 joined to TRBJ1-1; TRBD1 might be the D gene, on 5 matching bases. This receptor has the CDR3 CASSYRKPGREMNTEAFF. The sequence in DNA is TGTGCCAGCAGTTATCGAAAACCGGGACGAGAGATGAACACTGAAGCTTTCTTT.